Listed below are T cell receptor beta chains from one sample, sequenced in a study of T cell responses to AZD1222 COVID-19 vaccine. Some clones are missing from TCRdb's copy, which holds only in-frame ones; the method was immunoSEQ multiplex PCR. The sample lists over 150,000 clones; around 87% were seen once. This specimen was peripheral blood, taken on day 0 of AZD1222 vaccination. These receptors were collected from an adult in good health. The CDR3 runs from the conserved cysteine through the conserved F or W. Each record gives: J gene, V gene, CDR3 protein.

J: TRBJ1-5; V: TRBV27; CDR3: CASSLSSSNQPQHF
J: TRBJ2-2; V: TRBV7-3; CDR3: CASSPSGGANTGELFF
J: TRBJ1-5; V: TRBV10-3; CDR3: CAIRPGTGDQPQHF
J: TRBJ1-1; V: TRBV6-5; CDR3: CASSRGMNTEAFF
J: TRBJ1-1; V: TRBV9; CDR3: CASSVSGTGGAVDEAFF
J: TRBJ2-7; V: TRBV7-6; CDR3: CASSSAGQGAGEQYF
J: TRBJ2-1; V: TRBV7-3; CDR3: CASSLNHINNEQFF
J: TRBJ2-2; V: TRBV27; CDR3: CASSTSTGELFF
J: TRBJ1-1; V: TRBV6-5; CDR3: CATRGEGTEAFF
J: TRBJ1-2; V: TRBV5-4; CDR3: CASIPNPKEIRMGYTF
J: TRBJ1-6; V: TRBV3-1/TRBV3-2; CDR3: CASSPRSYNSPLHF
J: TRBJ2-3; V: TRBV7-8; CDR3: CASSFLSTRADTQYF
J: TRBJ2-7; V: TRBV7-2; CDR3: CASSRTGISEQYF
J: TRBJ2-1; V: TRBV19; CDR3: CASSTRRYNEQFF
J: TRBJ2-7; V: TRBV11-2; CDR3: CASSSSTYEQYF
J: TRBJ1-1; V: TRBV4-3; CDR3: CASSQEENTEAFF
J: TRBJ2-5; V: TRBV11-2; CDR3: CASSFGQQETQYF
J: TRBJ2-5; V: TRBV5-1; CDR3: CASSRFDWTSQETQYF